This record concerns one T cell receptor beta chain sequence. The source of the sample is a study of T and B cells in COVID-19 patients. Each TRB amplification used about 220-500 ng of genomic DNA from blood. TRB rearrangements were amplified by multiplex PCR with BIOMED2 TRB-A/B primers. A single record per CDR3 protein comes from TCRdb applying MiXCR to the multiplex PCR reads. The sample carries about 15,000 distinct CDR3 sequences, about 30% recorded once. Sequencing used blood. This sequence originates from a human donor who had recovered from COVID-19.

The CDR3 nucleotides are TGTGCCATCAATGCGGGCACAGATACGCAGTATTTT. It encodes CAINAGTDTQYF. The chain links TRBV10-3 to TRBJ2-3; D uncertain. V gave up 7 bases and J gave up 1 base, with 6 bases separating them. The CDR3 length is 12 residues. CDR1 ENHRY and CDR2 SYGVKD come from the germline V gene.